Here is one TCR beta chain with its context. Its antigen is not identified. The record originates from a study of T cells in Graves' hyperthyroidism and ophthalmopathy. V was cut by 3 bases and J by 0 bases, with 21 bases left in between. CDR3 length: 19 residues. Looked up from germline, CDR1 is SGHVS and CDR2 is FQNEAQ. Amplified regions were TCR beta CDR3 sequences from RNA transcripts. In the first-round RT-PCR of the TCR CDR3, the HTBI primer set was used. One entry per CDR3 protein results from TCRdb running MiXCR on the multiplex PCR reads. The table records around 420,000 distinct CDR3 sequences, 15% to 17% of them present only once. Whole-study findings and limits: Stable hyperthyroidism was separated from ophthalmopathy by a model based on 13 V-J features. Ophthalmopathy was model-predicted a median 6.5 months pre-onset. Within blood appeared most thyroid clonotypes that had expanded above 0.001.

Uncontrolled infection, other autoimmune disease, pregnancy or lactation disqualified patients from enrolment. This rearrangement joins TRBV7-8 to TRBJ1-5; D possibly corresponds to TRBD1 (5 bases). This sequence originates from a woman younger than 30 with Graves' hyperthyroidism. The sample comprised blood. The CDR3 region is CASSFMRFSRGLSNQPQHF. As DNA, the CDR3 is TGTGCCAGCAGCTTCATGAGGTTTAGTAGGGGACTTAGCAATCAGCCCCAGCATTTT.